The 26 T cell receptor beta chains below come from one sample, sequenced in a study of Graves' ophthalmopathy and Graves' hyperthyroidism. RNA served as the template for amplifying TCR beta CDR3 regions. An initial RT-PCR round employing HTBI primers preceded a second-round multiplex PCR. TCRdb reanalysed the multiplex PCR reads using MiXCR and keeps one entry per CDR3 protein. The sample gives around 400,000 distinct CDR3 sequences, 15% to 20% of which show up once; 1.6% is in the top ten. Sequencing input: peripheral blood. These receptors were collected from a young woman with Graves' ophthalmopathy.

The chain recombines TRBV27 with TRBJ2-7; D is uncertain. Trimming cost V 10 bases and J 4 bases, with 20 bases left between them. The CDR3 consists of 14 residues. Germline CDR1 MNHEY, CDR2 SMNVEV (reference sequence). CDR3 sequence (DNA): TGTGCCACCAAGATCTCATTGCGCGAATACGAGCAGTACTTC. This gives the protein CATKISLREYEQYF.

This clonotype was recorded many times. This sequence joins TRBV18 and TRBJ1-5, with a tentative D call TRBD1 (6 bases). V was shortened by 3 bases and J by 3 bases, with 9 bases between the two germline ends. The germline gives CDR1 KGHSH, CDR2 LQKENI. The CDR3 consists of 14 residues. This CDR3 reads CASSPDRNNQPQHF. CDR3 coding DNA: TGTGCCAGCTCACCCGACAGGAACAATCAGCCCCAGCATTTT.

The V gene is TRBV6-2 or TRBV6-3, the J gene TRBJ2-7; 8 nucleotides align to TRBD1. Germline loops: CDR1 MNHEY, CDR2 SVGEGT. V was clipped by 5 bases and J by 6 bases; unmatched bases: 6. The CDR3 spans 13 residues. The CDR3 sequence: CASSQGQAREQYF. The CDR3 nucleotides are TGTGCCAGCAGTCAGGGACAGGCGCGCGAGCAGTACTTC.

This clonotype appeared many times. The chain couples TRBV7-8 to TRBJ2-7; D uncertain. Germline V gene lookup returns CDR1 SGHVS and CDR2 FQNEAQ. The CDR3 consists of 15 residues. V lost 0 bases to trimming and J lost 9 bases, with 18 bases between them. The CDR3 sequence: CASSLAAQSALRQYF. The CDR3 DNA sequence: TGTGCCAGCAGCTTAGCGGCGCAAAGCGCGTTACGGCAGTACTTC.

This clonotype was counted many times. The chain is built from TRBV4-1 and TRBJ2-5, with D possibly TRBD2 on 6 matching bases. The ends were cut back, 11 bases at V and 2 bases at J, with 15 bases in the middle. Germline V CDR1 and CDR2: MGHRA, YSYEKL. The CDR3 totals 13 residues. The CDR3 sequence: CAVWSSGQETQYF. In DNA, the CDR3 is TGCGCCGTCTGGAGTAGCGGACAAGAGACCCAGTACTTC.

In its sample, this clonotype was seen a few times. Just one base apart from a much larger clone, this may be a read error. The genes are TRBV7-6 and TRBJ1-5, with no clear D. The CDR3 covers 15 residues. Germline CDR1 reads SGHVS; CDR2 reads FNYEAQ. The V end was cut by 3 bases, the J end by 2 bases, with 11 bases between. As DNA, the CDR3 is TGTGCCAGCAGCTTTAACAAACTTTGCAATCAGCCCCAGCATTTT. Protein product: CASSFNKLCNQPQHF.

In its sample, this clonotype was seen many times. This chain links TRBV3-1 with TRBJ2-5, with D hard to call. This CDR3 is 13 amino acids long. V gave up 8 bases and J gave up 5 bases, with 15 bases separating them. Germline V gives CDR1 LGHDT, CDR2 YNNKEL (reference sequence). The CDR3 region has the DNA TGTGCCAGCGCCCCTAGAGCCAGGGAGACCCAGTACTTC. Translated: CASAPRARETQYF.

This clonotype was seen many times. The chain employs TRBV7-2 and TRBJ1-5; no definite D call. V lost 5 bases to trimming and J lost 4 bases, with 12 bases between them. Germline V gene data show CDR1 as SGHTA and CDR2 as FQGNSA. The CDR3 runs 14 residues. The CDR3, as DNA: TGTGCCAGCAGCGCAAAGGTTGGAAATCAGCCCCAGCATTTT. Translation: CASSAKVGNQPQHF.

This clonotype was found many times. The chain joins TRBV5-1 to TRBJ2-5; D is tentatively TRBD1 or TRBD2 (5 bases each). V lost 4 bases, J lost 0 bases, and 10 bases lay in between. CDR3 size: 14 residues. Germline CDR1 reads SGHRS; CDR2 reads YFSETQ. CDR3 protein: CASSRGRNQETQYF. CDR3 coding DNA: TGCGCCAGCAGCCGGGGACGGAACCAAGAGACCCAGTACTTC.

This chain links TRBV6-7 with TRBJ1-6, with D unclear. TRBV6-7 is noted as an ORF with a role that remains uncertain. V was clipped by 0 bases and J by 8 bases, with 11 bases between them. The CDR3 contains 15 residues. The CDR3 loop is CASSYSRALDSPLHF. The CDR3 nucleotides read TGTGCCAGCAGTTACTCGAGGGCCCTAGATTCACCCCTCCACTTT.

Many counts were recorded for this clonotype. This chain connects TRBV12-3 or TRBV12-4 to TRBJ1-1; the D is unclear. The CDR3 extends over 14 amino acids. V lost 4 bases and J 0 bases, leaving 9 bases between the germline ends. Here the CDR3 DNA reads TGTGCCAGCAGTTCGTCCGGAATGAACACTGAAGCTTTCTTT. This encodes CASSSSGMNTEAFF.

This clonotype appeared many times. The CDR3 bases are TGCAGTGCGTTCGGACTAGCGGCCTACGAGCAGTACTTC. This codes for CSAFGLAAYEQYF. The rearrangement joins TRBV20-1 to TRBJ2-7; the match to TRBD2 covers 10 bases. CDR3 length equals 13 residues. Losses at the gene ends were 6 bases for V and 2 bases for J; bases not matched to a gene: 4. The germline V gene encodes CDR1 DFQATT and CDR2 SNEGSKA (reference sequence).

This clonotype was seen a single time. DNA for the CDR3: TGTGCCTGGAGTGGGGGGTCGGGACAGCTCCAAGAGACCCAGTACTTC. This sequence encodes CAWSGGSGQLQETQYF. This chain joins TRBV30 and TRBJ2-5; 7 nucleotides line up with TRBD1. This CDR3 is built from 16 residues. Trimming cost V 1 base and J 1 base; bases outside gene matches: 9. The germline V gene encodes CDR1 GTSNPN and CDR2 SVGIG (reference sequence).

The chain couples TRBV19 to TRBJ1-1; 7 nucleotides agree with TRBD1. The germline gives CDR1 LNHDA, CDR2 SQIVND (reference sequence). CDR3 length: 14 residues. J lost 4 bases, V lost 1 base, and 3 bases had no gene match. As DNA, the CDR3 is TGTGCCAGTAGTATAGCGGAGGGGGCCACTGAAGCTTTCTTT. Encoded protein: CASSIAEGATEAFF.

This clonotype occurred many times. The genes are TRBV7-3 and TRBJ2-5; TRBD2 matches 8 bases. The CDR3 is 15 amino acids. Looked up from germline, CDR1 is SGHTA and CDR2 is FQGTGA. With 4 bases clipped from V and 1 base from J, the junction kept 5 bases outside the gene matches. The CDR3 spells CASSSGGGVQETQYF. The CDR3 nucleotides read TGTGCCAGCAGCTCCGGGGGGGGGGTCCAAGAGACCCAGTACTTC. The variable domain in full, with the rest retrieved from reference TRBV7-3 and TRBJ2-5, is GAGVSQTPSNKVTEKGKYVELRCDPISGHTALYWYRQSLGQGPEFLIYFQGTGAADDSGLPNDRFFAVRPEGSVSTLKIQRTERGDSAVYLCASSSGGGVQETQYFGPGTRLLVL.

This clonotype was picked up many times. J is TRBJ1-1 and V is TRBV12-3 or TRBV12-4; 7 bases align to TRBD1. V shed 6 bases and J 0 bases; nucleotides not matched to a gene: 10. The CDR3 sequence is 16 residues long. This CDR3 is CASSYGWTGMNTEAFF. CDR3 bases: TGTGCCAGCAGCTACGGCTGGACAGGCATGAACACTGAAGCTTTCTTT.

This clonotype was recorded at least ten times. CDR3 sequence reads: CATSDLMDSLGETQYF. The CDR3 bases are TGTGCCACCAGTGATTTGATGGACAGTTTGGGAGAGACCCAGTACTTC. This chain uses TRBV24-1 with TRBJ2-5; D may be TRBD1 (6 bases). V lost 0 bases to trimming and J lost 4 bases, with 14 bases between them. The CDR3 extends over 16 amino acids. Per germline, CDR1 KGHDR and CDR2 SFDVKD.

This clonotype was observed at least ten times. The chain employs TRBV7-9 and TRBJ2-5; D is perhaps TRBD1 (6 bases). V was pared by 4 bases and J by 6 bases, with 12 bases between. This CDR3 has 13 residues. Germline assignment: CDR1 SEHNR and CDR2 FQNEAQ (reference sequence). CDR3 bases: TGTGCCAGCAGCTCAAGGACAGAGCAGACCCAGTACTTC. Translating gives CASSSRTEQTQYF.

This chain links TRBV7-8 with TRBJ2-7, with a tentative D call TRBD1 (5 bases). The V gene's germline CDR1 is SGHVS and CDR2 FQNEAQ. V shed 0 bases and J shed 6 bases, with 9 bases lying between them. There are 13 residues in the CDR3. The CDR3, as DNA: TGTGCCAGCAGCTTAGCAGGGGTACGCGAGCAGTACTTC. As protein: CASSLAGVREQYF.

The table lists this clonotype with many counts. The chain joins TRBV27 to TRBJ2-5; the D gene is possibly TRBD2 (5 bases). Germline values: CDR1 MNHEY, CDR2 SMNVEV (reference sequence). This CDR3 is built from 18 residues. V was clipped by 0 bases and J by 0 bases, with 17 bases between them. The CDR3 DNA reads as TGTGCCAGCAGTTTATCATTTGCCCGAGGGCGGGACCAAGAGACCCAGTACTTC. It yields the protein CASSLSFARGRDQETQYF.

This clonotype was seen many times. V usage is TRBV6-5 and J usage is TRBJ1-5; no firm D call. Trimming removed 6 bases at V and 0 bases at J, with 6 bases between. The CDR3 length is 13 residues. Germline lookup yields CDR1 MNHEY and CDR2 SVGAGI. The DNA of the CDR3 is TGTGCCAGCAGGCAGAATAGCAATCAGCCCCAGCATTTT. It encodes CASRQNSNQPQHF.

The chain couples TRBV6-1 to TRBJ1-5, with D possibly TRBD1 on 6 matching bases. Trimming took 6 bases from V and 6 from J, leaving 12 bases between them. The CDR3 is 13 residues long. The germline gives CDR1 MNHNS, CDR2 SASEGT. Here the CDR3 DNA reads TGTGCCAGCAGGCTGAACAGGGTTCAGCCCCAGCATTTT. Its protein is CASRLNRVQPQHF.

This clonotype has ten or more counts. The chain carries TRBV19 and TRBJ2-2; D remains unclear. Per germline, CDR1 LNHDA and CDR2 SQIVND (reference sequence). The CDR3 extends over 15 amino acids. V was clipped by 1 base and J by 1 base, with 7 bases between them. This chain's CDR3 is CASSIVAVNTGELFF. CDR3 coding DNA: TGTGCCAGTAGTATAGTTGCTGTGAACACCGGGGAGCTGTTTTTT.

This clonotype was detected many times. The chain has TRBV28 and TRBJ1-1, with unresolved D. This CDR3 comprises 13 residues. The germline gives CDR1 MDHEN, CDR2 SYDVKM. The germline V and J ends were trimmed by 7 bases and 10 bases, with 19 bases remaining between them. This CDR3 reads CASIAPFLVTAFF. CDR3 sequence (DNA): TGTGCCAGCATTGCCCCCTTTCTAGTTACAGCTTTCTTT. The full variable domain, its missing parts supplied by reference TRBV28 and TRBJ1-1, is DVKVTQSSRYLVKRTGEKVFLECVQDMDHENMFWYRQDPGLGLRLIYFSYDVKMKEKGDIPEGYSVSREKKERFSLILESASTNQTSMYLCASIAPFLVTAFFGQGTRLTVV.

At least ten counts were recorded for this clonotype. The chain combines TRBV4-3 with TRBJ1-5; D is uncertain. The CDR3 loop spans 13 amino acids. Germline V lookup: CDR1 LGHNA, CDR2 YSLEER. Trimming removed 0 bases at V and 9 bases at J, with 9 bases between. This CDR3 is CASSQDLIRPQHF. In nucleotides, the CDR3 is TGCGCCAGCAGCCAAGATTTGATACGGCCCCAGCATTTT.

As regards this clonotype: A much bigger clone sits one base away, suggesting this may be a read error. The chain has TRBV4-2 and TRBJ1-2, with a tentative D call TRBD1 (5 bases). This CDR3 has 15 residues. Germline V lookup: CDR1 LGHNA, CDR2 YNFKEQ. CDR3 amino acids: CVSSPITGSNYGYTF. The CDR3 DNA follows: TGTGTCAGCAGCCCGATAACAGGCAGTAACTATGGCTACACCTTC.